These 15 T cell receptor beta chains were all obtained from the same sample, sequenced in a study of blood T cell repertoires in COVID-19. Sequencing was performed with immunoSEQ multiplex PCR; in TCRdb, only in-frame clones are kept and a portion is missing. Of 200,000 to 250,000 clones in the sample, roughly 88% were seen once. Source material: peripheral blood. These receptors came from a man at least 80 years old with acute or convalescent COVID-19.

This clone has more than one count but fewer than ten. The rearrangement links TRBV9 to TRBJ2-3, with 8 bases lining up with TRBD2. This CDR3 is built from 16 residues. With 3 bases clipped from V and 1 base from J, the junction kept 7 bases outside the gene matches. Looked up from germline, CDR1 is SGDLS and CDR2 is YYNGEE. CDR3 sequence (DNA): TGTGCCAGCAGCGCAAGATCGACTAGCGGCACAGATACGCAGTATTTT. Translating gives CASSARSTSGTDTQYF. Based on the CDR3 plus reference TRBV9 and TRBJ2-3, the full variable domain is DSGVTQTPKHLITATGQRVTLRCSPRSGDLSVYWYQQSLDQGLQFLIQYYNGEERAKGNILERFSAQQFPDLHSELNLSSLELGDSALYFCASSARSTSGTDTQYFGPGTRLTVL.

The J gene is TRBJ2-7, the V gene TRBV7-7, with 9 positions matching TRBD1. The V gene end was trimmed by 5 bases and the J gene end by 1 base; junction bases not matched to a gene: 3. The CDR3 contains 14 residues. Per the germline V gene, CDR1 is SSHAT and CDR2 is FNYEAQ (reference sequence). This CDR3 reads CASSRDRESYEQYF. In DNA, the CDR3 is TGTGCCAGCAGCAGGGACAGGGAGTCCTACGAGCAGTACTTC.

The rearrangement uses TRBV2 and TRBJ1-1; D not resolved. CDR3 length: 13 amino acids. Germline CDR1 and CDR2: SNHLY and FYNNEI. Trimming took 4 bases from V and 3 from J, leaving 9 bases between them. The CDR3 is CASSGQDYTEAFF. CDR3 bases: TGTGCCAGCAGTGGCCAGGACTACACTGAAGCTTTCTTT. Looking up the rest from reference TRBV2 and TRBJ1-1 gives the full variable domain: EPEVTQTPSHQVTQMGQEVILRCVPISNHLYFYWYRQILGQKVEFLVSFYNNEISEKSEIFDDQFSVERPDGSNFTLKIRSTKLEDSAMYFCASSGQDYTEAFFGQGTRLTVV.

The chain carries TRBV2 and TRBJ1-2, with D perhaps matching TRBD1 (5 bases). CDR1 and CDR2 from the germline V gene are SNHLY and FYNNEI. V lost 4 bases, J lost 2 bases, and 11 bases lay in between. The CDR3 totals 14 residues. CDR3 bases: TGTGCCAGCAGTGGCGGCAGGGTGAACTATGGCTACACCTTC. Translating it yields CASSGGRVNYGYTF.

V usage is TRBV5-4 and J usage is TRBJ1-2; 8 nucleotides line up with TRBD1. With 4 bases clipped from V and 4 bases from J, the junction kept 9 bases outside the gene matches. Germline values: CDR1 SGHNT, CDR2 YYREEE (reference sequence). The CDR3 covers 15 residues. The CDR3, as DNA: TGTGCCAGCAGCCAGGGACAGGCGCAACCCTATGGCTACACCTTC. Protein product: CASSQGQAQPYGYTF.

The V gene is TRBV9, the J gene TRBJ1-2; D is ambiguous. V lost 5 bases and J lost 4, with 15 bases in between. Germline loops: CDR1 SGDLS, CDR2 YYNGEE. The CDR3 loop spans 14 amino acids. The CDR3 here is CASSVGGISYGYTF. For the CDR3, the DNA is TGTGCCAGCAGTGTCGGAGGGATCAGCTATGGCTACACCTTC.

This chain connects TRBV25-1 to TRBJ2-6, with D perhaps TRBD2 (7 bases). The CDR3 is 14 amino acids. Germline CDR1 MGHDK, CDR2 SYGVNS. V was trimmed by 7 bases and J by 4 bases, leaving 11 bases between them. In nucleotides, the CDR3 is TGTGCCAGCATTGCGGGGGCGGGGGCCAACGTCCTGACTTTC. Its translation: CASIAGAGANVLTF.

V usage is TRBV5-6 and J usage is TRBJ2-2; D is unclear. Germline V lookup: CDR1 SGHDT, CDR2 YYEEEE. The CDR3 is 18 amino acids. Trimming stripped 0 bases from V and 0 bases from J, with 15 bases between. The CDR3 bases are TGTGCCAGCAGCTTGGATTACTTTGGGCGCTCGAACACCGGGGAGCTGTTTTTT. Translated: CASSLDYFGRSNTGELFF. Full variable domain (remainder filled in from reference TRBV5-6 and TRBJ2-2): DAGVTQSPTHLIKTRGQQVTLRCSPKSGHDTVSWYQQALGQGPQFIFQYYEEEERQRGNFPDRFSGHQFPNYSSELNVNALLLGDSALYLCASSLDYFGRSNTGELFFGEGSRLTVL.

The rearrangement links TRBV21-1 to TRBJ2-7; TRBD2, as called in the table, went unchecked against the DNA. TRBV21-1 is a recognized pseudogene. The CDR3 spans 22 residues. CDR3 bases: TGTGCCAGCCAGCAAAGAGAGGAGCTCACCTTCCACCCCCGATCCAGCTCCTACGAGCAGTACTTC. Its protein product is CASQQREELTFHPRSSSYEQYF.

This chain links TRBV5-1 with TRBJ2-5; 10 nucleotides line up with TRBD1. Per the germline V gene, CDR1 is SGHRS and CDR2 is YFSETQ. Trimming took 1 base from V and 5 from J; bases not matched to a gene: 5. This CDR3 region has 15 residues. CDR3 sequence reads: CASSLTGQGRETQYF. Here the CDR3 DNA reads TGCGCCAGCAGCTTGACGGGACAGGGGAGGGAGACCCAGTACTTC.

The genes are TRBV19 and TRBJ2-7; TRBD1 matches 7 bases. The germline gives CDR1 LNHDA, CDR2 SQIVND (reference sequence). The V gene end was trimmed by 3 bases and the J gene end by 6 bases; junction bases not matched to a gene: 8. There are 14 residues in the CDR3. CDR3 sequence (DNA): TGTGCCAGTAGTATGGTACACAGGGGTTCCGAGCAGTACTTC. Amino acid sequence: CASSMVHRGSEQYF.

This chain uses TRBV5-1 with TRBJ2-3, with D perhaps TRBD2 (6 bases). The CDR3 totals 13 residues. Germline assignment: CDR1 SGHRS and CDR2 YFSETQ. The V and J ends lost 7 bases and 7 bases respectively, with 16 bases between them. The CDR3 reads CASGTAGSNTQYF. DNA of the CDR3: TGCGCCAGCGGGACCGCGGGGTCAAATACGCAGTATTTT.

This clone is a singleton in its sample. The J gene is TRBJ2-1, the V gene TRBV12-3 or TRBV12-4, with 9 bases identical to TRBD2. Trimming cost V 6 bases and J 9 bases; bases outside gene matches: 6. This CDR3 comprises 13 residues. CDR3 protein: CASSPGTSIEQFF. In DNA form, the CDR3 reads TGTGCCAGCAGCCCTGGGACTAGCATTGAGCAGTTCTTC.

This chain joins TRBV4-3 and TRBJ2-5; no firm D call. CDR1 and CDR2 (germline): LGHNA, YSLEER. The CDR3 contains 12 residues. The V end lost 3 bases, the J end lost 5 bases, and 7 bases lay between the germline ends. As DNA, the CDR3 is TGCGCCAGCAGCCACGACTGGGAGACCCAGTACTTC. Its protein product is CASSHDWETQYF.

V usage is TRBV9 and J usage is TRBJ2-3; 7 nucleotides line up with TRBD2. Unmatched junction bases numbered 6, after V lost 0 bases and J lost 2 bases. The CDR3 consists of 16 residues. The germline CDR1 and CDR2 sequences are SGDLS and YYNGEE. The CDR3 region has the DNA TGTGCCAGCAGCGTAGTAGGAGCGGGAAACACAGATACGCAGTATTTT. It is translated as CASSVVGAGNTDTQYF.